This is a list of T cell receptor beta chains from one sample in a study of T cells in Graves' hyperthyroidism and ophthalmopathy. Each CDR3 protein is one row after TCRdb ran MiXCR on the multiplex PCR reads. The sample shows around 300,000 distinct CDR3 sequences, roughly 20% of them seen only once. Input material: blood. All receptors come from a man in his fifties or sixties with Graves' ophthalmopathy. The CDR3 runs from the conserved cysteine through the conserved F or W. The order of the fields is V gene, D gene, J gene, clone size, CDR3 DNA, CDR3 protein. The D gene is left open where the match is weak. Rows may omit the clone size; those that give it use once, few, many or a size class.

TRBV27	.	TRBJ2-7	.	TGTGCCAGCAGTCCGCGAGGCGGGCGTTTGGAAGAGCAGTACTTC	CASSPRGGRLEEQYF
TRBV18	.	TRBJ2-3	few	TGTGCCAGCTCACCACCGAGTCGGGATACGCAGTATTTT	CASSPPSRDTQYF
TRBV27	.	TRBJ2-7	few	TGTGCCAGCAGTGCCCTCTGGGGGGGCGGTTACGAGCAGTACTTC	CASSALWGGGYEQYF
TRBV6-1	TRBD1	TRBJ2-3	.	TGTGCCAGCAGTGGTAACAGGGGCTTCACAGATACGCAGTATTTT	CASSGNRGFTDTQYF
TRBV5-8	TRBD1	TRBJ2-2	many	TGTGCCAGCAGCTTTAGGGACAGGGCTAACACCGGGGAGCTGTTTTTT	CASSFRDRANTGELFF
TRBV3-1	TRBD2	TRBJ2-1	many	TGTGCCAGCACGAATCCGGGACTAGCCTCATCCGAGCAGTTCTTC	CASTNPGLASSEQFF
TRBV5-4	TRBD1	TRBJ2-7	few	TGTGCCAGCAGCTTGAGCGACGGGACAGGGACCTACGAGCAGTACTTC	CASSLSDGTGTYEQYF
TRBV28	.	TRBJ2-7	.	TGTGCCAGCAGTTTATCCGGGGGCGGATCCGGGGAGCAGTACTTC	CASSLSGGGSGEQYF
TRBV5-6	.	TRBJ1-6	few	TGTGCCAGCAGCTTGGGGGCTTCCCCGGGGTATTCACCCCTCCACTTT	CASSLGASPGYSPLHF
TRBV28	.	TRBJ2-5	many	TGTGCCAGCAGTTTCCCGGCTCAGGGGGAGACCCAGTACTTC	CASSFPAQGETQYF
TRBV12-5	.	TRBJ2-1	.	TGTGCTAGTGGGACCGGGCTAGCAAATGGGAATGAGCAGTTCTTC	CASGTGLANGNEQFF
TRBV6-5	TRBD1	TRBJ1-2	.	TGTGCCAGCAGTTACGGGCAGGGGGCCAACTATGGCTACACCTTC	CASSYGQGANYGYTF
TRBV30	TRBD1	TRBJ2-5	.	TGTGCCAGTAGTATAGCTACAGGGGTTCAAGAGACCCAGTACTTC	CASSIATGVQETQYF
TRBV2	.	TRBJ2-1	many	TGTGCCAGCAGTGAGCCCCCGCAACGGGAGCAGTTCTTC	CASSEPPQREQFF
TRBV9	.	TRBJ1-4	many	TGTGCCAGCAGCCCTCGGGGGGATGAAAAACTGTTTTTT	CASSPRGDEKLFF
TRBV11-2	TRBD2	TRBJ2-1	many	TGTGCCAGCAGCAGTAGCGGGAGGTCCTACAATGAGCAGTTCTTC	CASSSSGRSYNEQFF
TRBV20-1	.	TRBJ1-5	.	TGCAGTGCTAGCTTTCGGGGGAGTCAGCCCCAGCATTTT	CSASFRGSQPQHF
TRBV20-1	.	TRBJ2-4	many	TGCAGTGGGGATAGACTAGCCAAAAACATTCAGTACTTC	CSGDRLAKNIQYF
TRBV19	.	TRBJ1-1	.	TGTGCCAGTAGAATGGGGAGCACTGAAGCTTTCTTT	CASRMGSTEAFF
TRBV30	TRBD1	TRBJ1-1	.	TGTGCCTGCCGGACAGGGGGCATGAACACTGAAGCTTTCTTT	CACRTGGMNTEAFF
TRBV29-1	TRBD2	TRBJ2-1	once	TGCAGCGTCATGACTAGCGGGAGGGAAAATGAGCAGTTCTTC	CSVMTSGRENEQFF
TRBV11-3	.	TRBJ2-2	many	TGTGCCAGCAGCCAGGACTCATCTACCGGGGAGCTGTTTTTT	CASSQDSSTGELFF
TRBV11-2	.	TRBJ2-3	.	TGTGCCAGCAGCGTTAGCAGAGATACGCAGTATTTT	CASSVSRDTQYF
TRBV28	.	TRBJ1-4	.	TGTGCCAGCAGTTTGGTTCCAGCTGCAGCTAATGAAAAACTGTTTTTT	CASSLVPAAANEKLFF
TRBV5-1	.	TRBJ2-1	.	TGCGCCAGCAGCCCCAGTGGGACTTTCCGACTCAATGAGCAGTTCTTC	CASSPSGTFRLNEQFF
TRBV5-5	TRBD2	TRBJ2-4	many	TGTGCCAGCAGCTTGGTCGTTGGCGGGAGTGCCAAAAACATTCAGTACTTC	CASSLVVGGSAKNIQYF
TRBV9	TRBD1	TRBJ2-7	.	TGTGCCAGCAGCTTGGGACAGGGGGTTGGAGAGCAGTACTTC	CASSLGQGVGEQYF
TRBV5-6	TRBD1	TRBJ2-5	.	TGTGCCAGCAGCAAAACAGGGGTAGGAGAGACCCAGTACTTC	CASSKTGVGETQYF
TRBV7-8	.	TRBJ1-4	few	TGTGCCAGCAAGAGGGCGGTGGATAATGAAAAACTGTTTTTT	CASKRAVDNEKLFF
TRBV11-1	.	TRBJ2-2	.	TGTGCCAGCAGCTTAAGAGGGATGGCTCCCGGGGAGCTGTTTTTT	CASSLRGMAPGELFF
TRBV7-7	TRBD2	TRBJ2-1	few	TGTGCTAGCAGCTTAGGGGGACTAGCGGCCGATGAGCAGTTCTTC	CASSLGGLAADEQFF